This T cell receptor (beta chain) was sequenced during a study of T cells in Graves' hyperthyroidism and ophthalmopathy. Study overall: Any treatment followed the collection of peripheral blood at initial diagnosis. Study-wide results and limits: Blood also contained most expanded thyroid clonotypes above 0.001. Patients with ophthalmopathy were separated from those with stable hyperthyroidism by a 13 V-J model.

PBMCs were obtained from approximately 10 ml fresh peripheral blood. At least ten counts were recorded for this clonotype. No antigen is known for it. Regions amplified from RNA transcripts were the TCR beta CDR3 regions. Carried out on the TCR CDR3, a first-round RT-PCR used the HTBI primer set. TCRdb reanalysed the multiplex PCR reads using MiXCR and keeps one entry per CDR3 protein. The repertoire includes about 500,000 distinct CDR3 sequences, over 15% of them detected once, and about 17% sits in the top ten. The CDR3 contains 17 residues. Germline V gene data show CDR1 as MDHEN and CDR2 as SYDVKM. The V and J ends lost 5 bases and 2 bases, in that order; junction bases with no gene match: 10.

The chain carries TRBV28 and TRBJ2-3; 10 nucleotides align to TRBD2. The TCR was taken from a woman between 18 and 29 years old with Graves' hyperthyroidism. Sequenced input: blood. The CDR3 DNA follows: TGTGCCAGCAGTCCCGGTCCACTAGCGGGGCCCACAGATACGCAGTATTTT. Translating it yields CASSPGPLAGPTDTQYF.